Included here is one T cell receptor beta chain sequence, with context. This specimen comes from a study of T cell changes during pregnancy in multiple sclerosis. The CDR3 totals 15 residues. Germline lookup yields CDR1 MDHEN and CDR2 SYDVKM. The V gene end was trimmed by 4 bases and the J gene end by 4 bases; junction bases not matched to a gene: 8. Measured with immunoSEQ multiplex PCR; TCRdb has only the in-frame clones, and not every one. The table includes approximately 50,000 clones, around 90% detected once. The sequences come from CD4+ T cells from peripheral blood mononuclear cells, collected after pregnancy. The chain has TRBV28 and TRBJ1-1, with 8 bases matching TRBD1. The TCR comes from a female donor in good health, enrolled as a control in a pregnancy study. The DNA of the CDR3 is TGTGCCAGCAGTTCACCAGGACAGGGCAGCACTGAAGCTTTCTTT. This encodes CASSSPGQGSTEAFF.